This entry describes one T cell receptor (beta chain). The antigen remains unidentified. This entry is derived from a study of cytotoxic CD8 clonotypes in ibrutinib-treated CLL. Findings of the study overall: Baseline clonality, above age-matched healthy donor levels, tracked circulating CD8+ T-cell counts.

V lost 2 bases to trimming and J lost 3 bases, with 11 bases between them. This CDR3 has 14 residues. The germline V gene has CDR1 SGHDT and CDR2 YYEEEE. As input for TCR beta libraries, around 2 micrograms of genomic DNA came from cryopreserved PBMCs. With sequencing, the targeted depth ranged from 1 in 200,000 to 1 in 1 million T cells. The assay was immunoSEQ multiplex PCR, and TCRdb's table has in-frame clones only and misses some. This table holds around 140,000 clones, 70% to 90% found once. The receptor's source is a human donor with chronic lymphocytic leukemia. This material consisted of PBMCs, taken after 24 months of ibrutinib treatment. The V and J genes are TRBV5-6 and TRBJ1-1; no clear D gene. The CDR3, as DNA: TGTGCCAGCAGCTTCGGTCCGGAGGACACTGAAGCTTTCTTT. Amino acids: CASSFGPEDTEAFF.